These T cell receptor beta chains were read from a single sample in a study of T cells expressing NK-cell markers. TCRdb reprocessed the 5' RACE reads, with one entry per CDR3 protein and no DNA. The table for this sample gives roughly 420,000 distinct CDR3 sequences. Sequences were obtained from blood T cells: a sorted CD56 or NKG2C T cell subset, CD4+ or CD8+ T cells, or bulk PBMC T cells (not recorded which). The receptor set was obtained from a woman aged 18-70 years in good health. The CDR3 runs from the conserved cysteine through the conserved F or W.

TRBJ1-4	TRBV28	CASSRDREEKLFF
TRBJ2-7	TRBV20-1	CSARSGVLYEQYF
TRBJ2-2	TRBV19	CASREFGTGELFF
TRBJ1-4	TRBV4-3	CASSQDLMGKLFF
TRBJ1-6	TRBV14	CASSQDRTRPLHF
TRBJ1-1	TRBV19	CASSIGLTHSEAFF
TRBJ1-2	TRBV7-8	CASSPYLSYGYTF
TRBJ2-3	TRBV7-9	CGAGRTDTQYF
TRBJ1-3	TRBV12-3/TRBV12-4	CASSLQDPSGNTIYF
TRBJ2-2	TRBV29-1	CSATLAEYTGELFF
TRBJ2-1	TRBV4-2	CASKGPRNEQFF
TRBJ2-3	TRBV20-1	CSAEGTSGFADTQYF
TRBJ2-3	TRBV4-2	CASSQELASTDTQYF
TRBJ1-2	TRBV2	CASSVQEGLGGYTF
TRBJ2-1	TRBV24-1	CATSDRDLGEQFF
TRBJ2-7	TRBV10-2	CASSPRTFYEQYF
TRBJ1-2	TRBV5-1	CASSQQGQSGYTF
TRBJ2-5	TRBV7-3	CASSLSGISTQYF
TRBJ2-5	TRBV20-1	CSARWPIPETQYF
TRBJ2-3	TRBV29-1	CSVEGITDTQYF
TRBJ2-5	TRBV6-1	CASSPKGGPQETQYF
TRBJ2-3	TRBV20-1	CSARSGHAKADTQYF